This T cell receptor beta chain was documented in a study of T-cell memory formation after mild COVID-19. For the study at large: TCR clusters were largely donor specific. Study outcomes and limitations: The appearance of some responding clones in pre-infection memory suggested that cross-reactive memory joined. Clones shrinking from day 15 to 85 showed even CD4/CD8 mixes; later expanders tilted CD4+.

Germline V gene lookup returns CDR1 DFQATT and CDR2 SNEGSKA (reference sequence). The V end was cut by 6 bases, the J end by 3 bases, with 13 bases between. The CDR3 runs 13 residues. TCRdb reprocessed the 5' RACE reads via MiXCR and lists one record per CDR3 protein. The sample yields approximately 100,000 distinct CDR3 sequences, around 12% seen once. This clonotype has a handful of counts. Its antigen is still unknown. The TCR originated in an adult woman who had mild COVID-19 (a few samples of this study predate the infection). Cell type and time point are not known. This rearrangement joins TRBV20-1 to TRBJ2-3; D is ambiguous. Sequencing was done on a sample of PBMCs or a T cell subset sorted from them (not recorded which). CDR3 DNA: TGCAGTGCCAGAAGGAAATTGACAGATACGCAGTATTTT. This translates into CSARRKLTDTQYF.